The sequence of this T cell receptor beta chain was determined in a study of T cell repertoires in cytomegalovirus infection. Study-level background: Both a matching HLA type and CMV infection were indicated by public TCR beta signatures. Findings of the study overall: In two of eight donors, the top clonotype was HLA-C-restricted CMV-specific. Identification of carriers of CMV plus the relevant HLA was performed using cumulative public TCR beta family frequency.

TCRdb recomputed calls from the reads with MiXCR, one row per CDR3 protein. The sample comprises about 320,000 distinct CDR3 sequences, more than 8% of which are singletons, and 3.5% to 4.5% rests with the top ten. Germline CDR1 is SGHVS and CDR2 is FNYEAQ. The CDR3 contains 16 residues. Losses at the gene ends were 5 bases for V and 9 bases for J; bases not matched to a gene: 12. This clonotype was found many times. The antigen is unknown. The receptor was isolated from a human donor in good health (CMV status not recorded). Some clones in this sample may be carry-over from other donors' samples. Sequencing was done on a sample of PBMCs. V gene TRBV7-6 combines with J gene TRBJ1-6, with 8 positions matching TRBD1. CDR3: CASSRTSGQGTSPLHF. CDR3 DNA sequence: TGTGCCAGCAGCCGAACCTCAGGACAGGGAACTTCACCCCTCCACTTT.